The sequence of this TCR beta chain was determined in a study of T cell repertoires in cytomegalovirus infection. Study summary: Evidence of both CMV infection and a matching HLA type came from public TCR beta signatures. Study results and caveats: HLA-C-restricted, CMV-specific TCR beta clonotypes were dominant ex vivo. Adding up the frequency of public TCR beta families identified people who carried CMV plus the relevant HLA.

Comment on this clonotype: Its antigen is unidentified.

TCRdb called the reads again in MiXCR, with one record for every CDR3 protein. Of about 190,000 distinct CDR3 sequences detected, 28% appear once; the ten largest clones hold about 31%. The sequence derives from a human donor in good health (CMV status not recorded). Some clones in this sample may be carry-over from other donors' samples. The material sequenced was PBMCs.

CDR3 sequence: CSARDFDKYTDTQYF. For the CDR3, the DNA is TGCAGTGCTAGAGATTTTGACAAATACACAGATACGCAGTATTTT. V gene TRBV20-1 combines with J gene TRBJ2-3; D gene uncertain. V was pared by 0 bases and J by 2 bases, with 12 bases between. The CDR3 contains 15 residues. Per germline, CDR1 DFQATT and CDR2 SNEGSKA (reference sequence).